What follows is one T cell receptor (beta chain) and its context. Its binding antigen is unknown. Per-nucleotide qualities are absent, and no much larger clonotype sits a single base away. The data were taken from a study of cytomegalovirus exposure and HLA in healthy donors (dated by TCRdb to about 2017). Broadly, across the study: In an earlier analysis of several hundred of the donors, under 300 Gb of sequence data and some 120 million unique TCR beta sequences from roughly 190 million T cells were reported. In an earlier analysis of around 540 of the donors, high-throughput TCR beta sequencing was used to judge whether each TCR beta V gene segment behaved as functional or pseudogenic. To predict cytomegalovirus infection status, the study brought together high-throughput TCR immunosequencing, statistical association of individual TCRs with disease status, and machine learning. On average, around 230,000 unique TCR beta nucleotide sequences were sequenced per donor among fewer than 500 genotyped donors of the cohort, with 15% to 20% of those sequences being non-productive. Donor age, sex, ethnicity and CMV serostatus were compiled alongside the repertoire data. The number of donors typed differed by locus, with roughly 620-630 for A, B, C, DRB1 and DQB1, more than 500 for DQA1, 606 for DPA1, and 450 to 480 for DPB1. All discovery cohort repertoires had been generated on a single sequencing platform. About 280 gigabases of sequencing data and tens of millions of unique TCR sequences were included in an early release covering roughly 700 HLA-typed donors. The study aimed to test whether cataloging public T cell receptors could reveal signatures of past pathogen exposure. Of the 398 genotyped donors, approximately 80% fell in the genetic ancestry cluster associated with self-reported Caucasian donors. Along with the approximately 700-subject first cohort, a separate validation cohort of around 120 different subjects was used. Roughly 5 DR-DQ haplotypes were handled as single units for association and clustering because linkage in the cohort was strong. HLA typing included class I and class II loci at four-digit resolution. A later genetic analysis used genome-wide SNP genotypes for 398 of the 666 donors, treating that subset as a discovery cohort. In the later analysis, no new phenotypic data were used to find candidate immune exposures; instead, reliance was placed on TCR beta sequences and their occurrence across donors. The study used immunosequencing to profile the T cell repertoires of approximately 630 subjects and linked those repertoires to cytomegalovirus serostatus. A later analysis re-analyzed previously published TCR beta repertoires from 550 to 700 donors and added high-resolution HLA genotyping to study TCR occurrence patterns.

The cohort consisted of approximately 690 healthy bone marrow donors. At the time of sampling, every cohort member was nominally healthy, though immune exposures that went unrecorded were likely present. The donor tested CMV seropositive, placing the donor among the 289 seropositive members of the cohort. A peripheral blood sample was provided by each donor, and peripheral blood mononuclear cells were used for TCR beta sequencing. The Qiagen DNeasy Blood Extraction Kit was used to extract genomic DNA from the blood cell samples. Library preparation employed the immunoSEQ multiplex PCR assay. A mixture of 60 forward primers for TCR Vbeta segments and 13 reverse primers for TCR Jbeta segments was used in the multiplex PCR. Amplification of the CDR3 region of rearranged TCR beta genes was performed with a multiplex PCR assay on genomic DNA. The Illumina HiSeq System was used to sequence the amplified TCR beta libraries as 87-base-pair reads. Turning to the authors' computational methods: A later analysis tallied roughly 80 million unique TCR beta chains across the 640 or so repertoires, and roughly 11 million of those chains were shared by two or more donors. To remove PCR and sequencing errors, raw reads were error-corrected and collapsed into unique sequences using a nearest-neighbor algorithm that merged closely related sequences. CDR3 sequences were aligned to IMGT reference sequences to assign V, D and J gene segments. For a sequence to be retained, a match of at least six nucleotides was required to both a V gene segment and a J gene segment. A rearrangement counted as productive if the CDR3 had no stop codons and remained in frame with V and J, and every other rearrangement counted as non-productive. Following IMGT convention, CDR3 was defined as the stretch from the second conserved V-encoded cysteine to the conserved J-encoded phenylalanine. Sequences without an unambiguous match to a single V gene segment were excluded from the earlier analysis of about 640 of the donors. In an earlier analysis of approximately 610 of the donors, V segments were called functional above 56.7% productive rearrangements and were called segregating when the between-donor standard deviation exceeded 5%. A statistical classification framework was built to diagnose cytomegalovirus status from the catalog of TCR beta chain sequences. V and J gene assignment, in a later analysis, came from comparing TCR nucleotide sequences with IMGT/GENE-DB human TR gene sequences. The TCRdist pipeline was used in a later analysis to assign CDR3 sequences and most-parsimonious VDJ recombination scenarios. In a later analysis, each TCR beta chain was defined by its CDR3 amino acid sequence together with its V-gene family, and reads without a unique V-gene family were excluded. In a later analysis, nearly 600 highly shared, low-generation-probability nucleotide sequences were removed to address suspected cross-contamination and a sequencing artifact. For each public chain, a later analysis derived a clonal expansion index from normalized ranks of inferred template counts within each repertoire. A later analysis computed generation probabilities with a VDJ recombination model fitted to out-of-frame rearrangements, and checked the results against IGoR. In a later analysis, hypergeometric tests were used to score TCR-TCR, TCR-HLA and TCR-CMV co-occurrence, with a repertoire-size bias correction applied to TCR pairs. To estimate false discovery rates, a later analysis permuted the HLA or CMV assignments 20 times. In a later analysis, co-occurring TCRs were grouped using DBSCAN, with TCRdist sequence similarity added in when clustering inside HLA-allele-positive subsets. Repertoires with fewer than 30,000 or more than 120,000 public chains were left out of co-occurrence clustering, as were about 5 repertoires with anomalous nucleotide sharing. Sourced from immuneACCESS, this table was stored by TCRdb with only in-frame sequences that have V and J called. A share of the clones is absent; for the studies checked, an unresolved V gene accounts for under half, and the remainder has no known explanation. V and J calls plus clone size are reproduced from that table; the DNA served to infer D and trimming. The sample includes fewer than 95,000 clones, with approximately 64% observed a single time. 20% to 25% of the sample rests with the top ten.

V gives up 0 bases and J gives up 7 bases, and the segment between their germline ends measures 12 bases. CDR3 length: 14 amino acids, cysteine to phenylalanine. This entry keeps only the CDR3 DNA: 42 bases, framed from base 1. The germline V gene encodes CDR1 MNHEY and CDR2 SVGAGI. Points the paper makes about the study in general: Because some donors lacked HLA typing at each locus, the association tests relied only on the typed subset. The presence/absence analyses assumed that sequencing depth was roughly uniform across donors, and that assumption may not be true. A further reported finding was that TCR beta sequences accurately predicted the HLA-A and HLA-B alleles for most subjects in the first cohort. A total of roughly 160 TCR beta chains were listed by the study as associated with cytomegalovirus. An earlier analysis of around 600 of the donors showed that most TCR beta V segments appeared in productive rearrangements either about 87% or about 30% of the time, which broadly matched IMGT annotations. Some IMGT-functional V segments, including TRBV6-2 and TRBV6-3, could not be distinguished by the 87-base-pair reads and were therefore excluded. In both the original and validation cohorts, the classifier was reported to diagnose cytomegalovirus status with high specificity and sensitivity. A later analysis associated 15,000 or so TCR beta sequences with specific HLA alleles at a false discovery rate of 0.05. In a later analysis, the rate of TCR association differed among HLA loci, with DRB1 alleles having the most associated TCRs and HLA-C alleles having the fewest. Because counts were too low, seventeen rarely observed V segments, including chromosome 9 orphons, were excluded from the earlier analysis of several hundred of the donors. Correlated functional status among segregating V segments might reflect linkage disequilibrium, but an unknown experimental factor could not be ruled out. Assigning TCR associations to individual alleles was difficult when HLA alleles, especially DR and DQ, strongly co-occurred. In vitro tests confirmed that three of the cytomegalovirus-associated TCR beta chains recognize cytomegalovirus antigens. A later analysis reported that several top co-occurrence clusters appeared linked to parvovirus B19, influenza, CMV and Epstein-Barr virus. According to a later genetic analysis, donors in an Asian-associated ancestry cluster had fewer N-insertions in productive TCRs than the approximately 630-donor mean. The cohort was sequenced for TCR beta chains only, and without alpha or paired-chain data the features that could be detected were limited. A cluster of highly shared sequence variants was judged likely to be a technical artifact of the sequencing pipeline. In a later analysis, HLA-associated TCR beta chains were found to be more clonally expanded and to have lower generation probabilities than equally common non-associated chains. In a later analysis, most CMV-associated TCR beta chains were found to appear HLA-restricted, with HLA associations seemingly driven largely by CMV exposure. The authors suggested that the approach could potentially be extended to other disease states and immunological phenotypes. V-gene and J-gene trimming of TCR beta chains was associated with a missense DCLRE1C variant in a later genetic analysis, and the association was replicated in an independent cohort. While some public TCRs were present in many individuals, most TCR sequences turned up only very rarely across donors. Immune exposure information for the cohort was limited to CMV serostatus.

The chain uses TRBV6-5 and TRBJ1-1, with an unclear D gene assignment. This clonotype was sampled from a woman in her fifties or sixties in good health and CMV-seropositive. Material: PBMCs. The DNA sequence is TGTGCCAGCAGTTACTCCTCTGGTTCAGGTGAAGCTTTCTTT. Translated, it gives CASSYSSGSGEAFF.